A selection of T cell receptor beta chains follows, all from one sample in a study of T cell responses to AZD1222 COVID-19 vaccine. Some clones are missing from TCRdb's copy, which holds only in-frame ones; the method was immunoSEQ multiplex PCR. The table includes about 94,000 clones, about 88% detected once. The sample in question was peripheral blood, obtained on day 0 of AZD1222 vaccination. The receptors derive from an adult in good health. The CDR3 runs from the conserved cysteine through the conserved F or W. A D gene is named only where the DNA matches it firmly. The size field is filled for only some rows; it gives once, few, many or a size class.

-	TRBV6-5	TRBJ2-7	TRBD1	CASSYSRDRVYEQYF	TGTGCCAGCAGTTACTCCCGGGACAGGGTGTACGAGCAGTACTTC
-	TRBV5-6	TRBJ2-7	TRBD2	CASSLAGGAPYEQYF	TGTGCCAGCAGCTTGGCGGGGGGGGCACCCTACGAGCAGTACTTC
-	TRBV9	TRBJ1-2	-	CASSVDSDNYGYTF	TGTGCCAGCAGCGTAGACTCAGATAACTATGGCTACACCTTC
-	TRBV18	TRBJ1-2	-	CASSPGGKANYGYTF	TGTGCCAGCTCACCAGGAGGTAAAGCTAACTATGGCTACACCTTC
-	TRBV24-1	TRBJ1-2	TRBD1	CATSDAGQIYGYTF	TGTGCCACCAGTGATGCGGGACAGATCTATGGCTACACCTTC
-	TRBV6-5	TRBJ1-1	-	CASSFAENTEAFF	TGTGCCAGCAGTTTTGCAGAGAACACTGAAGCTTTCTTT
once	TRBV27	TRBJ1-2	TRBD1	CASSSNLGGLIHGYTF	TGTGCCAGCAGTTCTAATCTAGGGGGCTTAATCCATGGCTACACCTTC
-	TRBV7-2	TRBJ1-1	-	CASSLGPANTEAFF	TGTGCCAGCAGCTTAGGCCCAGCGAACACTGAAGCTTTCTTT
-	TRBV7-2	TRBJ1-5	-	CASSLGVLGNQPQHF	TGTGCCAGCAGCTTAGGGGTGCTTGGGAATCAGCCCCAGCATTTT
once	TRBV5-4	TRBJ1-1	-	CASSPATGLNTEAFF	TGTGCCAGCAGCCCCGCGACAGGCTTGAACACTGAAGCTTTCTTT
-	TRBV10-3	TRBJ1-4	-	CAISSGQSEKLFF	TGTGCCATCAGTTCGGGACAAAGTGAAAAACTGTTTTTT
-	TRBV18	TRBJ1-4	TRBD1	CASSLDRGQTNEKLFF	TGTGCCAGCTCACTCGACAGGGGGCAAACTAATGAAAAACTGTTTTTT
few	TRBV2	TRBJ2-7	TRBD1	CASSAMGQPYEQYF	TGTGCCAGCAGTGCAATGGGACAGCCCTACGAGCAGTACTTC
-	TRBV6-1	TRBJ2-2	-	CASSELGDTGELFF	TGTGCCAGCAGTGAGTTGGGGGACACCGGGGAGCTGTTTTTT
-	TRBV19	TRBJ2-1	-	CASSPSRIGADEQFF	TGTGCCAGTAGTCCGTCTCGAATTGGGGCTGATGAGCAGTTCTTC
-	TRBV18	TRBJ1-2	TRBD1	CASSPTPGQGLYGYTF	TGTGCCAGCTCACCAACCCCTGGACAGGGCCTCTATGGCTACACCTTC
-	TRBV9	TRBJ1-1	-	CASSVQVNTEAFF	TGTGCCAGCAGCGTACAGGTGAACACTGAAGCTTTCTTT
once	TRBV5-1	TRBJ2-1	TRBD1	CASSPTGTGLNEQFF	TGCGCCAGCAGCCCTACCGGGACAGGTCTCAATGAGCAGTTCTTC
-	TRBV4-1	TRBJ2-7	-	CASSPPLARTGLGYEQYF	TGCGCCAGCAGCCCTCCCTTAGCCCGAACAGGGCTGGGCTACGAGCAGTACTTC
-	TRBV18	TRBJ1-2	TRBD1	CASSPLDRVDYGYTF	TGTGCCAGCTCACCCTTGGACAGGGTCGACTATGGCTACACCTTC
-	TRBV19	TRBJ1-2	TRBD1	CASSPRQGSGYTF	TGTGCCAGTAGCCCAAGACAGGGGAGTGGCTACACCTTC
-	TRBV2	TRBJ2-7	TRBD2	CASTRLAGGYEQYF	TGTGCCAGCACCAGACTAGCGGGGGGCTACGAGCAGTACTTC
-	TRBV3-1/TRBV3-2	TRBJ1-6	TRBD1	CASSQSLGQGESNSPLHF	TGTGCCAGCAGCCAATCGTTAGGACAGGGGGAGAGTAATTCACCCCTCCACTTT
-	TRBV19	TRBJ2-3	-	CASSIDPGTLSTDTQYF	TGTGCCAGTAGTATAGACCCCGGGACACTTAGCACAGATACGCAGTATTTT
-	TRBV6-5	TRBJ1-1	-	CASSSPLVAEAFF	TGTGCCAGCAGTTCGCCCCTGGTTGCTGAAGCTTTCTTT
-	TRBV6-5	TRBJ2-3	TRBD1	CASKGAFSGDTQYF	TGTGCCAGCAAGGGGGCGTTCAGTGGGGATACGCAGTATTTT
-	TRBV6-5	TRBJ2-7	TRBD1	CASSYFGTGSYEQYF	TGTGCCAGCAGTTACTTTGGGACAGGGAGCTACGAGCAGTACTTC
-	TRBV28	TRBJ1-2	-	CASSFRQANYGYTF	TGTGCCAGCAGTTTTCGGCAGGCTAACTATGGCTACACCTTC
-	TRBV5-4	TRBJ2-7	-	CASSLRGPYEQYF	TGTGCCAGCAGCTTGAGGGGACCCTACGAGCAGTACTTC
-	TRBV3-1/TRBV3-2	TRBJ1-1	TRBD1	CASSQGAGTGTPFF	TGTGCCAGCAGCCAGGGAGCCGGGACAGGGACCCCTTTCTTT
-	TRBV6-5	TRBJ1-5	-	CASSLGDGQPQHF	TGTGCCAGCAGTCTGGGGGATGGTCAGCCCCAGCATTTT
-	TRBV10-3	TRBJ2-3	-	CAISVGDGDTQYF	TGTGCCATCAGTGTTGGGGACGGAGATACGCAGTATTTT
-	TRBV10-2	TRBJ1-5	-	CASSEWEGRGDQPQHF	TGCGCCAGCAGTGAGTGGGAGGGTAGAGGTGATCAGCCCCAGCATTTT
few	TRBV2	TRBJ2-1	-	CASREPSQGNNEQFF	TGTGCCAGCAGAGAACCTTCACAGGGTAACAATGAGCAGTTCTTC
-	TRBV5-1	TRBJ2-2	TRBD1	CASSLTGTENTGELFF	TGCGCCAGCAGCTTGACCGGGACAGAGAACACCGGGGAGCTGTTTTTT
few	TRBV7-3	TRBJ1-1	-	CASSLNPAMNTEAFF	TGTGCCAGCAGCTTAAACCCAGCCATGAACACTGAAGCTTTCTTT
-	TRBV7-3	TRBJ2-1	TRBD2	CASSPRTGGSSYNEQFF	TGTGCCAGCAGCCCCAGGACGGGGGGGAGCTCCTACAATGAGCAGTTCTTC
-	TRBV3-1/TRBV3-2	TRBJ1-5	-	CASSQGQNQPQHF	TGTGCCAGCAGCCAAGGACAGAATCAGCCCCAGCATTTT
-	TRBV6-5	TRBJ1-5	TRBD1	CASSSGQGWQPQHF	TGTGCCAGCAGTTCTGGACAGGGATGGCAGCCCCAGCATTTT
-	TRBV20-1	TRBJ1-5	-	CSASLGDSDQPQHF	TGCAGTGCTAGTTTAGGGGACTCGGATCAGCCCCAGCATTTT
-	TRBV11-2	TRBJ2-2	TRBD2	CASSSPDSGGVVGELFF	TGTGCCAGCAGCTCACCGGATAGCGGGGGGGTCGTCGGGGAGCTGTTTTTT
-	TRBV23-1	TRBJ1-3	-	CASGKPGQRGNTIYF	TGCGCCAGCGGAAAACCGGGACAAAGAGGAAACACCATATATTTT
-	TRBV14	TRBJ2-3	TRBD2	CASSHDISGGARDTQYF	TGTGCCAGCAGCCATGACATTAGCGGGGGGGCCAGAGATACGCAGTATTTT
-	TRBV28	TRBJ2-7	TRBD2	CASSSAGGHEQYF	TGTGCCAGCAGTTCCGCGGGGGGGCACGAGCAGTACTTC
-	TRBV5-4	TRBJ1-1	TRBD1	CASSRFGGTGGVYTEAFF	TGTGCCAGCAGCCGATTCGGGGGGACAGGGGGCGTTTACACTGAAGCTTTCTTT
-	TRBV11-2	TRBJ1-3	-	CASSLFLSDSGNTIYF	TGTGCCAGCAGCTTATTTCTTTCGGACTCTGGAAACACCATATATTTT
-	TRBV2	TRBJ1-4	-	CASSDQQGIEKLFF	TGTGCCAGCAGTGACCAACAGGGAATTGAAAAACTGTTTTTT
-	TRBV6-5	TRBJ1-1	TRBD1	CASSYTTDRVTEAFF	TGTGCCAGCAGTTACACCACCGACAGGGTTACTGAAGCTTTCTTT
-	TRBV5-6	TRBJ1-3	-	CASSLAAAGRGNTIYF	TGTGCCAGCAGCTTGGCGGCTGCCGGACGGGGAAACACCATATATTTT
-	TRBV5-6	TRBJ1-5	TRBD1	CASSFFATGQGNQPQHF	TGTGCCAGCAGCTTTTTTGCCACGGGACAGGGGAATCAGCCCCAGCATTTT
once	TRBV30	TRBJ2-7	-	CAWRLMGEQYF	TGTGCCTGGAGACTCATGGGGGAGCAGTACTTC